The T cell receptor (beta chain) under discussion was sequenced for a study of tumor-infiltrating lymphocytes in primary liver carcinoma. Study context: Tumor lesions were T1-T3 N0M0 and spanned roughly 4 to 10 cm. Regarding the study as a whole: The study found tumor-adjacent and tumor-blood pairs overlapped less than tumor region pairs. The study found only about 7-24% of top clones in all five tumor regions.

A note on this clonotype: Its antigen is not known.

This CDR3 is built from 15 residues. The V and J ends lost 1 base and 4 bases respectively, with 10 bases between them. In germline, CDR1 is SGHAT, CDR2 FQNNGV. For each extraction, RNA and DNA were obtained together from about 21-30 mg of unsorted bulk tissue. Chronic HBV infection affected patients, none of whom had received treatment. Researchers generated TCR beta cDNA from about 0.5 ug of total RNA, relying on a constant-region primer. Modified slightly, ARM-PCR produced TCR beta libraries over three nested multiplex PCR rounds. Investigators reported that the first two PCR rounds, at approximately 11 cycles each, used TRBV1-TRBV30 forward primers with a C-beta reverse primer. One entry per CDR3 protein results from TCRdb running MiXCR on the multiplex PCR reads. The repertoire holds about 130,000 distinct CDR3 sequences, with approximately 64% as singletons.

The TCR sequence derives from a woman aged 55-69 years with primary liver carcinoma and hepatitis B virus infection. The V and J genes are TRBV11-2 and TRBJ2-2; D could derive from TRBD1 or TRBD2 (5 bases each). Sequenced: liver tumor tissue from sampling region 3. The subset denotes: tumor region T3, left-lateral pole. The CDR3 spells CASSLGAGTTGELFF. CDR3 DNA: TGTGCCAGCAGCTTAGGGGCCGGGACCACCGGGGAGCTGTTTTTT.